The 23 T cell receptor beta chains below all came from one sample that was sequenced in a study of spatial heterogeneity in lung cancer. TCRdb re-called the 5' RACE reads with MiXCR, one entry per CDR3 protein. The sample holds around 41,000 distinct CDR3 sequences, about 6.8% seen once. Described time point: sample taken at primary tumor resection. This sample comprised PBMCs, obtained at surgery. The receptors shown here come from a female donor with early-stage non-small cell lung cancer.

Many counts were recorded for this clonotype. The chain joins TRBV20-1 to TRBJ1-1, with TRBD1 identical over 7 bases. The CDR3 length is 14 residues. V was pared by 3 bases and J by 3 bases, with 7 bases of the junction left unmatched. Germline CDR1 reads DFQATT; CDR2 reads SNEGSKA (reference sequence). The CDR3 protein is CSARDRQGHTEAFF. For the CDR3, the DNA is TGCAGTGCTAGGGACCGACAGGGTCACACTGAAGCTTTCTTT.

This clonotype was seen repeatedly, ten times or more. The CDR3 region has the DNA TGCGCCAGCAGCCCCCGACAGACCACCGGGGAGCTGTTTTTT. It yields the protein CASSPRQTTGELFF. The chain recombines TRBV5-1 with TRBJ2-2; D may be TRBD1 (5 bases). The CDR3 is 14 residues long. Between the trimmed V and J ends, which lost 4 bases and 4 bases, there was a span of 11 bases. Looked up from germline, CDR1 is SGHRS and CDR2 is YFSETQ.

In regard to this clonotype: A much larger clone lies one base from this, so it may be a read error. The rearrangement joins TRBV27 to TRBJ1-2; D gene ambiguous. From germline, CDR1 is MNHEY and CDR2 SMNVEV (reference sequence). The CDR3 contains 13 residues. The CDR3 DNA reads as TGTACCAGCAGACCGGACGGAGTAGTTGGCTACACCTTC. It yields the protein CTSRPDGVVGYTF.

This clonotype has at least ten counts. The rearrangement links TRBV24-1 to TRBJ2-3, with 9 bases aligning to TRBD2. This CDR3 has 16 residues. V trimming: 4 bases; J trimming: 0 bases; junction bases outside the gene matches: 4. Germline CDR1 KGHDR, CDR2 SFDVKD. This chain's CDR3 is CATSEIAGVSTDTQYF. For the CDR3, the DNA is TGTGCCACCAGTGAGATAGCGGGGGTGAGCACAGATACGCAGTATTTT.

This clonotype has a count of ten or more. The chain recombines TRBV6-2 or TRBV6-3 with TRBJ1-1; maybe TRBD1 (6 bases). Between the trimmed V and J ends, which lost 4 bases and 4 bases, there was a span of 13 bases. The CDR3 is 14 amino acids. Germline CDR1 and CDR2: MNHEY and SVGEGT. CDR3 sequence: CASSSTNRVTEAFF. The CDR3, as DNA: TGTGCCAGCAGTTCGACTAACAGGGTCACTGAAGCTTTCTTT.

This clonotype was picked up many times. This chain uses TRBV5-1 with TRBJ2-1; 12 bases align to TRBD2. CDR3 size: 15 residues. Germline-derived CDR1 and CDR2 are SGHRS and YFSETQ. With 1 base clipped from V and 5 bases from J, the junction kept 1 base outside the gene matches. In nucleotides, the CDR3 is TGCGCCAGCAGCTTGACTAGCGGGGGGAACAATGAGCAGTTCTTC. This encodes CASSLTSGGNNEQFF.

This clonotype was recorded a few times. The chain links TRBV29-1 to TRBJ2-3; a possible D gene is TRBD2 (5 bases). The germline V gene has CDR1 SQVTM and CDR2 ANQGSEA. V was trimmed by 6 bases and J by 1 base, leaving 14 bases between them. This CDR3 region has 14 residues. CDR3 nucleotides: TGCAGCGTAGAAACTAGACTCGGCACAGATACGCAGTATTTT. It encodes CSVETRLGTDTQYF.

The sample holds many counts of this clonotype. The chain has TRBV24-1 and TRBJ2-2, with D possibly called TRBD1 or TRBD2 (5 bases each). This CDR3 has 13 residues. The germline CDR1 and CDR2 sequences are KGHDR and SFDVKD. V lost 9 bases and J 5 bases, leaving 12 bases between the germline ends. The CDR3 loop reads CATGDGYTGELFF. CDR3 nucleotides: TGTGCCACCGGGGACGGCTATACCGGGGAGCTGTTTTTT.

This sequence joins TRBV19 and TRBJ2-6; 8 bases are a match to TRBD1. Germline values: CDR1 LNHDA, CDR2 SQIVND (reference sequence). The CDR3 covers 18 residues. V gave up 5 bases and J gave up 0 bases; unmatched junction bases: 9. This CDR3 reads CASSPRQGLSSGANVLTF. The CDR3 region has the DNA TGTGCCAGTAGTCCCCGACAGGGGCTCTCCTCTGGGGCCAACGTCCTGACTTTC.

The chain couples TRBV14 to TRBJ2-7; no reliable D call. Germline V gene lookup returns CDR1 SGHDN and CDR2 FVKESK. The CDR3 sequence is 14 residues long. Trimming removed 0 bases at V and 3 bases at J, with 9 bases between. The CDR3 here is CASSQESGYYEQYF. DNA of the CDR3: TGTGCCAGCAGCCAAGAATCCGGATACTACGAGCAGTACTTC.

This clonotype was detected only once. Since a much larger clone is just one base distant, this may be a read error. The genes are TRBV20-1 and TRBJ2-1, with D possibly TRBD2 on 6 matching bases. In germline, CDR1 is DFQATT, CDR2 SNEGSKA (reference sequence). The CDR3 runs 12 residues. The CDR3 region has the DNA TGCAGTGCTTGGGGACTCGCCAATGCGCAGTTCTTC. This gives the protein CSAWGLANAQFF.

The sample holds many counts of this clonotype. This chain connects TRBV7-9 to TRBJ1-2; no clear D gene. CDR1 SEHNR and CDR2 FQNEAQ come from the germline V gene (reference sequence). The CDR3 has 13 amino acids. Trimming left V 1 base short and J 8 bases short, with 11 bases between. The CDR3 spells CASSLDRISGYTF. CDR3 nucleotides: TGTGCCAGCAGCTTAGACCGGATTTCGGGCTACACCTTC.

The sample holds many counts of this clonotype. The CDR3 DNA is TGTGCCAGCAGCCACCTAACTGAAGCTTTCTTT. As protein: CASSHLTEAFF. This rearrangement joins TRBV7-2 to TRBJ1-1; D gene ambiguous. In germline, CDR1 is SGHTA, CDR2 FQGNSA. Trimming took off 5 bases at V and 5 bases at J, with 6 bases between the two ends. The CDR3 is made up of 11 amino acids. Combining the CDR3 with reference TRBV7-2 and TRBJ1-1 gives the whole variable domain GAGVSQSPSNKVTEKGKDVELRCDPISGHTALYWYRQSLGQGLEFLIYFQGNSAPDKSGLPSDRFSAERTGGSVSTLTIQRTQQEDSAVYLCASSHLTEAFFGQGTRLTVV.

The chain is built from TRBV12-3 or TRBV12-4 and TRBJ1-2; a possible D gene is TRBD1 (6 bases). This CDR3 has 14 residues. V lost 6 bases to trimming and J lost 5 bases, with 16 bases between them. The CDR3 sequence: CASSRLGQGYGYTF. The CDR3 DNA is TGTGCCAGCAGCCGTTTAGGGCAGGGGTATGGCTACACCTTC.

This clonotype was seen a few times. The chain joins TRBV20-1 to TRBJ1-2; maybe TRBD1 (6 bases). CDR3 length equals 13 residues. Trimming stripped 6 bases from V and 0 bases from J, with 11 bases between. The germline gives CDR1 DFQATT, CDR2 SNEGSKA (reference sequence). The CDR3 bases are TGCAGTGCCCACAGGGCCTCTAACTATGGCTACACCTTC. This codes for CSAHRASNYGYTF.

This clonotype was detected many times. The V gene is TRBV15, the J gene TRBJ2-1; 7 bases agree with TRBD1. Germline V gives CDR1 LNHNV, CDR2 YYDKDF (reference sequence). V was clipped by 7 bases and J by 6 bases; unmatched bases: 12. There are 15 residues in the CDR3. CDR3 residues: CATTEGDSPSNEQFF. The CDR3 region has the DNA TGTGCCACCACGGAAGGGGACAGCCCCTCCAATGAGCAGTTCTTC.

This clonotype was detected only once. The V gene is TRBV20-1, the J gene TRBJ1-4; 9 nucleotides match TRBD1. The CDR3 extends over 13 amino acids. CDR1 DFQATT and CDR2 SNEGSKA come from the germline V gene (reference sequence). The junction had 5 bases not matched to a gene; V was cut back by 5 bases and J by 7 bases. The CDR3 here is CSASQGAPEKLFF. In nucleotides, the CDR3 is TGCAGTGCTTCACAGGGGGCTCCTGAAAAACTGTTTTTT.

This clonotype was recorded many times. The rearrangement uses TRBV9 and TRBJ1-1; D unclear. The CDR3 runs 13 residues. V dropped 4 bases and J dropped 1 base, with 8 bases sitting between them. The germline V gene encodes CDR1 SGDLS and CDR2 YYNGEE. The CDR3 loop reads CASSPWGNTEAFF. As DNA, the CDR3 is TGTGCCAGCAGCCCGTGGGGGAACACTGAAGCTTTCTTT.

This clonotype was seen many times. The chain joins TRBV5-6 to TRBJ1-4; TRBD1 might be the D (5 bases). The CDR3 loop spans 13 amino acids. The germline V gene has CDR1 SGHDT and CDR2 YYEEEE. With 4 bases removed from V and 5 bases from J, the gap between germline ends came to 9 bases. The CDR3 protein is CASSIGTNEKLFF. The DNA for the CDR3 is TGTGCCAGCAGCATCGGGACGAATGAAAAACTGTTTTTT.

This clonotype was counted between two and nine times. The chain links TRBV29-1 to TRBJ1-2, with D unresolved. This CDR3 has 13 residues. Germline values: CDR1 SQVTM, CDR2 ANQGSEA. V dropped 3 bases and J dropped 6 bases, with 14 bases sitting between them. Here the CDR3 reads CSVERQDLDGYTF. For the CDR3, the DNA is TGCAGCGTTGAGCGGCAGGACTTGGATGGCTACACCTTC.

To note about this clonotype: The junction differs from germline at one of its ends, possibly a read error. This sequence joins TRBV18 and TRBJ2-7; D is unclear. Looked up from germline, CDR1 is KGHSH and CDR2 is LQKENI. This CDR3 region has 13 residues. CDR3 DNA sequence: TGTGTCAGCTCCCCCACGACGGACTACGAGCAGTACTTC. Amino acid sequence: CVSSPTTDYEQYF.

The table lists this clonotype with many counts. The V and J genes are TRBV12-3 or TRBV12-4 and TRBJ2-2; TRBD1 is a possible D gene (6 bases). Trimming took off 8 bases at V and 1 base at J, with 8 bases between the two ends. There are 13 residues in the CDR3. The CDR3 DNA follows: TGTGCCAGCCACAGGGAGAACACCGGGGAGCTGTTTTTT. It is translated as CASHRENTGELFF.

This clonotype was counted at least ten times. The chain combines TRBV29-1 with TRBJ2-5; no clear D gene. Germline CDR1 reads SQVTM; CDR2 reads ANQGSEA. There are 12 residues in the CDR3. Trimming removed 8 bases at V and 6 bases at J, with 16 bases between. The CDR3 sequence is CSLWDSIKTQYF. CDR3 coding DNA: TGCAGCCTGTGGGATTCTATCAAGACCCAGTACTTC.